What follows describes a single T cell receptor (beta chain). Its antigen is currently unknown. The sample originates from a study of T cells in Graves' hyperthyroidism and ophthalmopathy. Study results and caveats: Researchers found most expanded thyroid clonotypes above 0.001 in blood as well.

This CDR3 has 13 amino acids. The ends were cut back, 4 bases at V and 2 bases at J, with 8 bases in the middle. Germline-derived CDR1 and CDR2 are DFQATT and SNEGSKA (reference sequence). The source material, RNA transcripts, was used to amplify TCR beta CDR3 regions. HTBI primers were employed in a first-round RT-PCR of the TCR CDR3. TCRdb used MiXCR to reprocess the multiplex PCR reads, holding one entry per CDR3 protein. The top ten hold under 8.5% of the sample, which has roughly 750,000 distinct CDR3 sequences, around 17% seen once. The clonotype comes from a man younger than 30 with Graves' hyperthyroidism. Specimen: blood. The chain uses TRBV20-1 and TRBJ2-2, with a weak D call TRBD2 (6 bases). The DNA of the CDR3 is TGCAGTGCTAAGCGGGCTAACACCGGGGAGCTGTTTTTT. Its translation is CSAKRANTGELFF.